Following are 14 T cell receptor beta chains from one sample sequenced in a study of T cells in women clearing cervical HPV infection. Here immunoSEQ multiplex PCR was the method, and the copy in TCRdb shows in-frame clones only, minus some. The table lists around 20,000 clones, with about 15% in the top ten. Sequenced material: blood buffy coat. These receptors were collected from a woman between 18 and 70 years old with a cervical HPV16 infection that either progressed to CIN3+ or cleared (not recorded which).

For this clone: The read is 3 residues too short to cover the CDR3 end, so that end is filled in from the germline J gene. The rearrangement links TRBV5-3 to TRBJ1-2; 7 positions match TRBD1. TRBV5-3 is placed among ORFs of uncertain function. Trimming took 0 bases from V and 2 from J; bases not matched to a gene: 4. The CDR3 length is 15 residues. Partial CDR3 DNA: TGTGCCAGAAGCTTGGAGGGGGCCCGGAACTATGGC. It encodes CARSLEGARNYG. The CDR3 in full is CARSLEGARNYGYTF.

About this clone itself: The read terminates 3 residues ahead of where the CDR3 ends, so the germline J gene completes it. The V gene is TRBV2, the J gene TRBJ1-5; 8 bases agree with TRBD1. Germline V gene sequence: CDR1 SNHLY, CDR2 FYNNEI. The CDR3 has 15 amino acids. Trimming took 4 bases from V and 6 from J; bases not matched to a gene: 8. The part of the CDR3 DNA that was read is TGTGCCAGCAGTGCGACAGGGGTAAGGAGTCAGCCC. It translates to CASSATGVRSQP. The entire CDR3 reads CASSATGVRSQPQHF.

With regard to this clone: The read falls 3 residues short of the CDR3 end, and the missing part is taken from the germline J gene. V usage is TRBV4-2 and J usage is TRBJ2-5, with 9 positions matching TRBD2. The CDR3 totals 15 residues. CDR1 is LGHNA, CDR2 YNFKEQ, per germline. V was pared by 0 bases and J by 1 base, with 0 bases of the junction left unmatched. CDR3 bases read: TGTGCCAGCAGCCAAGAGCGGGGGGGCCAAGAGACC. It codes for CASSQERGGQET. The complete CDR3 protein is CASSQERGGQETQYF.

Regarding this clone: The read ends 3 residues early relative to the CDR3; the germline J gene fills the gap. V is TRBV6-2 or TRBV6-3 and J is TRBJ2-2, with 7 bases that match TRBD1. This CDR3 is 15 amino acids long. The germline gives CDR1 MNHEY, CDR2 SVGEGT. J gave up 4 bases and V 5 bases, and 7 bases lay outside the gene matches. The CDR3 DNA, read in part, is TGTGCCAGCAGTGCGGACAGGATGATCACCGGGGAG. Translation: CASSADRMITGE. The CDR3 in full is CASSADRMITGELFF.

The part of the CDR3 DNA that was read is TGTGCCAGCAGTTTAATCGGACTAGGTTACGAG. This translates into CASSLIGLGYE. The whole CDR3 sequence reads CASSLIGLGYEQYF. J is TRBJ2-7 and V is TRBV28; 7 positions match TRBD2. The CDR3 end falls 3 residues outside the read, so it is completed with the germline J gene. The CDR3 consists of 14 residues. Germline V gene data show CDR1 as MDHEN and CDR2 as SYDVKM. Trimming at V came to 2 bases and at J to 4 bases, leaving 5 bases not matched to a gene.

This CDR3 is CASSLAGTGYGYTF. The CDR3 DNA, read in part, is TGTGCCAGCAGCTTAGCCGGGACAGGCTATGGC. The V and J genes are TRBV13 and TRBJ1-2; TRBD1 matches 8 bases. The observed sequence ends 3 residues before the CDR3 terminus, with the missing tail filled in from the germline J gene. This CDR3 comprises 14 residues. The J segment lost 4 bases and the V segment lost 1 base, leaving 2 bases of the junction unmatched. Per the germline V gene, CDR1 is PRHDT and CDR2 is FYEKMQ (reference sequence). The whole variable domain, filled in from reference TRBV13 and TRBJ1-2, reads AAGVIQSPRHLIKEKRETATLKCYPIPRHDTVYWYQQGPGQDPQFLISFYEKMQSDKGSIPDRFSAQQFSDYHSELNMSSLELGDSALYFCASSLAGTGYGYTFGSGTRLTVV.

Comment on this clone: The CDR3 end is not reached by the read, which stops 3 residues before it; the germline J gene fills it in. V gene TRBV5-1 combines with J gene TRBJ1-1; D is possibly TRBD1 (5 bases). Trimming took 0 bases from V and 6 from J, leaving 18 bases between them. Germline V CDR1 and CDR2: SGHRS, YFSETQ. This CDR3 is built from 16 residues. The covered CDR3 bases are TGCGCCAGCAGCTTGGCAGGCCAGAGGGGATTGGCTGAA. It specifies CASSLAGQRGLAE. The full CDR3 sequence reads CASSLAGQRGLAEAFF.

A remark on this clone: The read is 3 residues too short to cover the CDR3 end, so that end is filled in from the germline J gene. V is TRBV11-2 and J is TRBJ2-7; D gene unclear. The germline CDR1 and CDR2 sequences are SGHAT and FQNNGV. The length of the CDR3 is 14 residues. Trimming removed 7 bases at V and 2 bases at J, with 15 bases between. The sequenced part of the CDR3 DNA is TGTGCCAGCAACCCTGCAGGTTATCCCTACGAG. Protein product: CASNPAGYPYE. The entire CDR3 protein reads CASNPAGYPYEQYF.

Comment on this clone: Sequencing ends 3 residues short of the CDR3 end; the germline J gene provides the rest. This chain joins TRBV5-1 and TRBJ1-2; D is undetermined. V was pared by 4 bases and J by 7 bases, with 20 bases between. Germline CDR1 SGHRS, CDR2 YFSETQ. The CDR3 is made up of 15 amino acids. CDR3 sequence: CASSQRANPVGGYTF. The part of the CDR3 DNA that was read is TGCGCCAGCAGCCAGCGGGCAAACCCTGTGGGTGGC.

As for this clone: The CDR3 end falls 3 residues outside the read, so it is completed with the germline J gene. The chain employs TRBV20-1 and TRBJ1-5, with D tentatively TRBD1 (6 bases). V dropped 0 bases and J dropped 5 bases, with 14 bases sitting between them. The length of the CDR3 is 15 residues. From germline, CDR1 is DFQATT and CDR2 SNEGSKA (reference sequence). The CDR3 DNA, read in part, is TGCAGTGCTAGAGATGGGCAGGGGAGATATCAGCCC. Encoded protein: CSARDGQGRYQP. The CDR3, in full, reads CSARDGQGRYQPQHF.

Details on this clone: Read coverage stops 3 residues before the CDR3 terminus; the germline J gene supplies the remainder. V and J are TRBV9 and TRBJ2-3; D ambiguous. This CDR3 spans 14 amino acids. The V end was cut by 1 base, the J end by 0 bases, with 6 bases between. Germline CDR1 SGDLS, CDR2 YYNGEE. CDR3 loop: CASSVSGSTDTQYF. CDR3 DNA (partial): TGTGCCAGCAGCGTATCCGGGAGCACAGATACG.

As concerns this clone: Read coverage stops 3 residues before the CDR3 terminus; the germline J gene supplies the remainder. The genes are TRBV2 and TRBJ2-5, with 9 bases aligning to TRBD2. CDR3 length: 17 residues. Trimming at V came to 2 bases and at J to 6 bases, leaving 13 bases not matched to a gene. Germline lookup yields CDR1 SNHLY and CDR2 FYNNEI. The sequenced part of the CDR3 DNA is TGTGCCAGCAGTGAAAGGTCTAGCGGGGTATCCAAGAAGACC. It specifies CASSERSSGVSKKT. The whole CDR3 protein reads CASSERSSGVSKKTQYF.

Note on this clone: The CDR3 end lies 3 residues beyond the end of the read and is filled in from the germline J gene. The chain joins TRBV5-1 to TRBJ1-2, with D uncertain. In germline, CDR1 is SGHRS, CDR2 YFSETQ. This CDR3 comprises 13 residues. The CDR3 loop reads CASSLEAGVGYTF. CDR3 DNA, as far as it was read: TGCGCCAGCAGCTTGGAGGCAGGCGTAGGC.

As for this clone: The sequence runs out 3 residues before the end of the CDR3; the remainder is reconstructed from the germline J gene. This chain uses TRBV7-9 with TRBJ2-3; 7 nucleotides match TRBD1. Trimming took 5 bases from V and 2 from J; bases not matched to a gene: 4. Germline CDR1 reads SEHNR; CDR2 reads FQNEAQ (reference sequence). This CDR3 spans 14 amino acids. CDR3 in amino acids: CASSEGQLTDTQYF. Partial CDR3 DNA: TGTGCCAGCAGCGAGGGACAGCTCACAGATACG.